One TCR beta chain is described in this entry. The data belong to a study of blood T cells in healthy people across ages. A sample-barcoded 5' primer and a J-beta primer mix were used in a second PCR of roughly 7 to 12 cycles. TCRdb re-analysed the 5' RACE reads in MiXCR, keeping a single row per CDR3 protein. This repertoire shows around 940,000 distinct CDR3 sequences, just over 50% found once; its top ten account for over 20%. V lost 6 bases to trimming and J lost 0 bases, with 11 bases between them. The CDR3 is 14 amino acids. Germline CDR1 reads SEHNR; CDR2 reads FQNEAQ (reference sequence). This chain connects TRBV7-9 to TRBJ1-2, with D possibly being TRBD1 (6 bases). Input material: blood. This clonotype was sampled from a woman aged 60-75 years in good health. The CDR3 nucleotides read TGTGCCAGCAGACCAGGGGCCTCTAACTATGGCTACACCTTC. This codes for CASRPGASNYGYTF.